The subject of this entry is one TCR beta chain. In the PCR, 60 Vbeta and 13 Jbeta primers were used. Assay used: immunoSEQ multiplex PCR; TCRdb lists only in-frame clones, some missing. The table lists 220,000 or so clones, 70% to 80% of them singletons. The data derive from a study of cytomegalovirus exposure and HLA in healthy donors. V was cut by 0 bases and J by 6 bases, with 9 bases left in between. The CDR3 covers 15 residues. Germline CDR1 and CDR2: SGHNT and YENEEA. The gene calls are TRBV11-3 and TRBJ1-6; D unclear. Sequenced input: PBMCs. The source is a woman aged 25 to 39 in good health and CMV-seronegative. This chain's CDR3 is CASSLDSNLNSPLHF. CDR3 bases: TGTGCCAGCAGCTTAGATTCTAACCTTAATTCACCCCTCCACTTT.